The clone carrying this T cell receptor (beta chain) was detected only a few times. Its antigen is as yet unknown. This specimen belongs to a study of cytomegalovirus exposure and HLA in healthy donors. Study outcomes and limitations: A likely sequencing artifact accounted for one observed cluster of highly shared sequence variants.

Primers included in the PCR were 60 Vbeta and 13 Jbeta primers. Sequencing used immunoSEQ multiplex PCR; TCRdb keeps in-frame clones, though not all of them. Among approximately 190,000 clones listed, about 13% were seen once. CDR3 size: 15 residues. Germline CDR1 LGHNA, CDR2 YSLEER. Trimming took 6 bases from V and 4 from J; bases not matched to a gene: 8. The rearrangement uses TRBV4-3 and TRBJ2-5; 10 bases fit TRBD2. The sequencing sample was made of PBMCs. This sequence was found in a man aged 50 to 60 in good health and CMV-seropositive. The CDR3: CASRPGTSVRETQYF. CDR3 DNA sequence: TGCGCCAGCAGACCCGGGACTAGCGTGCGAGAGACCCAGTACTTC.